The clone carrying this T cell receptor beta chain was picked up a small number of times. Its target is not known. Repertoires were generated with immunoSEQ multiplex PCR, while TCRdb's copy carries only in-frame clones and drops some. Among 90,000 to 140,000 clones listed, about 80% were seen once. The sample belongs to a study of T cell responses to AZD1222 COVID-19 vaccine. Findings of the study overall: After the peak T cell response, and only then, were repertoires sampled. White British donors predominated, females outnumbered males, and clonal diversity was possibly underestimated. Only a handful of people who got AZD1222 tested seropositive at baseline.

Trimming removed 0 bases from V and 3 bases from J, with 12 bases in between. Germline V gene sequence: CDR1 LGHDT, CDR2 YNNKEL (reference sequence). The CDR3 runs to 16 residues. The clonotype was recovered from an adult in good health. The V and J genes are TRBV3-1 (or the pseudogene TRBV3-2) and TRBJ2-1, with D possibly TRBD2 on 5 matching bases. Sample: peripheral blood, taken on day 0 of AZD1222 vaccination. CDR3 residues: CASSQEGDRYYNEQFF. The CDR3 DNA reads as TGTGCCAGCAGCCAAGAGGGAGACCGCTACTACAATGAGCAGTTCTTC.